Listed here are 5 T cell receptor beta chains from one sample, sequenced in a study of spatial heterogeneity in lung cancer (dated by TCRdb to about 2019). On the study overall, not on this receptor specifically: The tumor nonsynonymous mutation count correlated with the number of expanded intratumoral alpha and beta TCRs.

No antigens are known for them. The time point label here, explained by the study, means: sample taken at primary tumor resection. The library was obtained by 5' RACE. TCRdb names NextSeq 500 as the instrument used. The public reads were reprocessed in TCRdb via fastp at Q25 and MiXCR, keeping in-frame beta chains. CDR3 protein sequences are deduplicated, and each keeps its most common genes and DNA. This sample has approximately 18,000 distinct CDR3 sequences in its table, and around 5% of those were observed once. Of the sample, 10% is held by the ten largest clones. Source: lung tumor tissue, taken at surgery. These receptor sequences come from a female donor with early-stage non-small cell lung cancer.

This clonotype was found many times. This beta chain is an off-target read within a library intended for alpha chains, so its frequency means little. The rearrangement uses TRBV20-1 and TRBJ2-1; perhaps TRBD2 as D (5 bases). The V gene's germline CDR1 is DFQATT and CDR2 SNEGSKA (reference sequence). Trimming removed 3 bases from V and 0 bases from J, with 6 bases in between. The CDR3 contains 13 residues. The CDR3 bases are TGCAGTGCTAGGGACTTCTCCTACAATGAGCAGTTCTTC. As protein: CSARDFSYNEQFF.

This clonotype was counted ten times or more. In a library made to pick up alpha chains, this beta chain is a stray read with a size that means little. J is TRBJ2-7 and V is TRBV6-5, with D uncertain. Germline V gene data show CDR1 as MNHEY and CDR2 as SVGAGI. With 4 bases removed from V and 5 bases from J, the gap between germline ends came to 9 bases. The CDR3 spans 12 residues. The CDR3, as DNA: TGTGCCAGCAGTTCCACGACGGACGAGCAGTACTTC. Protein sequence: CASSSTTDEQYF.

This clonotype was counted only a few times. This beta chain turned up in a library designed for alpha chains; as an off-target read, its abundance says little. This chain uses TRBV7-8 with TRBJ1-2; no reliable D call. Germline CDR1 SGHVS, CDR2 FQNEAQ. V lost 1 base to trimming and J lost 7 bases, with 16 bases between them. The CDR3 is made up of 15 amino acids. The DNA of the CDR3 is TGTGCCAGCAGCTTAGAGTCTCCGGGGATAGGTGGCTACACCTTC. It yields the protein CASSLESPGIGGYTF.

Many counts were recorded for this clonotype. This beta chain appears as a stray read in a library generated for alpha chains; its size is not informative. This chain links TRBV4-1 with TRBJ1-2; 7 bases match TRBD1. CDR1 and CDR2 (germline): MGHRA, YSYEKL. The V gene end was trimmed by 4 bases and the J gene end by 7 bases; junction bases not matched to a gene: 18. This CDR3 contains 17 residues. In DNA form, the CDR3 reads TGCGCCAGCAGCCCAATCCTCAAGTCCGCAGGGGGGAGTGGCTACACCTTC. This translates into CASSPILKSAGGSGYTF.

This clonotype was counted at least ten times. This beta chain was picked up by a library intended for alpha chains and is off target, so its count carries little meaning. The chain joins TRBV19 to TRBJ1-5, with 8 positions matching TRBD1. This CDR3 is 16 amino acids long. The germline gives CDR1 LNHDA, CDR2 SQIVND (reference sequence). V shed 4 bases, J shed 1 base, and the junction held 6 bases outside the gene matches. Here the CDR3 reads CASSTRQGRSNQPQHF. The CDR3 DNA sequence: TGTGCCAGTAGTACCCGACAGGGGAGGAGCAATCAGCCCCAGCATTTT.